A single sample is the source of the 3 T cell receptor beta chains below, sequenced in a study of blood T cells in healthy people across ages. The use of a sample-barcoded 5' primer and a J-beta primer mix characterized a second PCR of about 6 to 12 cycles. From the 5' RACE reads, TCRdb called clonotypes with MiXCR, one entry per CDR3 protein. The sample has hundreds of thousands of distinct CDR3 sequences, 22% seen once. The material sequenced was blood. The receptor source for this set is a man between 65 and 80 years old in good health.

The chain carries TRBV25-1 and TRBJ2-7; no clear D gene. CDR1 and CDR2 (germline): MGHDK, SYGVNS. V gave up 1 base and J gave up 0 bases, with 7 bases separating them. The CDR3 totals 14 residues. In nucleotides, the CDR3 is TGTGCCAGCAGTGAATGGAAGTCCTCCTACGAGCAGTACGTC. Translation: CASSEWKSSYEQYV.

The gene calls are TRBV29-1 and TRBJ1-1, with TRBD1 matching 8 bases. The CDR3 contains 16 residues. Germline CDR1 reads SQVTM; CDR2 reads ANQGSEA. After removal of 2 bases from V and 4 bases from J, the junction contained 12 bases not matched to a gene. CDR3 sequence: CSVEKWQGAVGTEAFF. The DNA of the CDR3 is TGCAGCGTTGAAAAGTGGCAGGGGGCGGTCGGCACTGAAGCTTTCTTT.

On this clonotype: The junction departs from germline at one end; a sequencing error may be responsible. This chain connects TRBV7-2 to TRBJ2-1; D unclear. CDR3 length: 15 residues. Germline-derived CDR1 and CDR2 are SGHTA and FQGNSA. The CDR3 DNA reads as TGTGCCAGCAGCTCGACCGGTCTCAACTACAATGGGCAGTTCTTC. Protein sequence: CASSSTGLNYNGQFF.